This TCR beta chain was captured by sequencing in a study of T-cell memory formation after mild COVID-19. Using constant-segment primers, 5'RACE produced TCR alpha and TCR beta cDNA libraries carrying sample barcodes and UMIs. TCRdb re-called the 5' RACE reads with MiXCR, one entry per CDR3 protein. The table has about 350,000 distinct CDR3 sequences, approximately 13% seen once. Overall study results and limits: Whereas later expanders leaned CD4+, clones contracting day 15 to 85 showed a balanced CD4/CD8 makeup. In pre-infection memory, a portion of responding clones appeared, which suggested that cross-reactive memory joined.

This clonotype has a handful of counts. Its antigen is unknown. The TCR was taken from a man aged 18 to 30 who had mild COVID-19 (a few samples of this study predate the infection). Cell type and time point are not known. Sequenced material: PBMCs or a T cell subset sorted from them (not recorded which).

CDR3 DNA: TGTGCCTGGAGTGTAACCGGCGGGGGGCAAGAGACCCAGTACTTC. Its translation is CAWSVTGGGQETQYF. The chain combines TRBV30 with TRBJ2-5, with TRBD2 identical over 8 bases. Losses at the gene ends were 0 bases for V and 2 bases for J; bases not matched to a gene: 5. The CDR3 has 15 amino acids. Germline V lookup: CDR1 GTSNPN, CDR2 SVGIG (reference sequence).